The 14 T cell receptor beta chains listed next were all sequenced from one sample in a study of cytomegalovirus exposure and HLA in healthy donors. PCR employed 60 Vbeta and 13 Jbeta primers. Sequenced by immunoSEQ multiplex PCR; TCRdb stores in-frame clones only, minus some. Counted here are around 190,000 clones, about nine tenths occurring once; the ten biggest clones make up around 1%. The sequenced sample consisted of PBMCs. The receptor source for this set is a boy aged 2 to 10 in good health and CMV-seronegative.

J is TRBJ1-2 and V is TRBV28, with TRBD1 matching 11 bases. From germline, CDR1 is MDHEN and CDR2 SYDVKM. Trimming removed 6 bases from V and 5 bases from J; junction bases left unmatched: 14. The CDR3 covers 17 residues. The CDR3 nucleotides read TGTGCCAGCAGCCCCGGGACAGGGGGGTCCTTTGAATATGGCTACACCTTC. Its protein is CASSPGTGGSFEYGYTF.

The chain joins TRBV4-2 to TRBJ2-7; 11 nucleotides align to TRBD1. Germline CDR1 reads LGHNA; CDR2 reads YNFKEQ. The ends lost 3 bases at V and 9 bases at J; junction bases unmatched: 10. The CDR3 covers 15 residues. The CDR3 nucleotides read TGTGCCAGCAGCCAGGGGGACAGGGGGGGCAGGGGGCAGTACTTC. This encodes CASSQGDRGGRGQYF.

The chain has TRBV21-1 and TRBJ1-5. TRBV21-1 corresponds to a pseudogene. This CDR3 comprises 14 residues. The chain's CDR3 is CASSEVTSNQPQHF. The CDR3 coding sequence is TGTGCCAGCAGTGAGGTCACGAGCAATCAGCCCCAGCATTTT.

This clone was detected only once. The CDR3 DNA reads as TGTGCCAGCAGCGTAGTCCCGGGAACTCAAGAGACCCAGTACTTC. This sequence encodes CASSVVPGTQETQYF. The chain carries TRBV9 and TRBJ2-5; D possibly corresponds to TRBD2 (5 bases). Trimming pared 0 bases from V and 2 bases from J, leaving 11 bases between. CDR3 length: 15 amino acids. CDR1 and CDR2 (germline): SGDLS, YYNGEE.

This chain links TRBV6-5 with TRBJ1-1, with D unclear. Between the trimmed V and J ends, which lost 0 bases and 3 bases, there was a span of 14 bases. The CDR3 runs to 16 residues. Germline V gene sequence: CDR1 MNHEY, CDR2 SVGAGI. The CDR3 nucleotides are TGTGCCAGCAGTTACTCGAAAAATAGTCTGGACACTGAAGCTTTCTTT. Protein product: CASSYSKNSLDTEAFF.

This chain uses TRBV5-8 with TRBJ2-5; a possible D gene is TRBD2 (5 bases). The germline V gene has CDR1 SGHTS and CDR2 YDEGEE. This CDR3 has 14 amino acids. The V and J ends lost 0 bases and 5 bases respectively, with 11 bases between them. CDR3 loop: CASSLGPSGETQYF. CDR3 in DNA: TGTGCCAGCAGCTTGGGACCCAGCGGCGAGACCCAGTACTTC.

J is TRBJ2-5 and V is TRBV5-1, with D perhaps TRBD2 (5 bases). The CDR3 sequence is 15 residues long. CDR1 is SGHRS and CDR2 is YFSETQ in the germline V gene. V lost 4 bases, J lost 2 bases, and 15 bases lay in between. For the CDR3, the DNA is TGCGCCAGCAGCAGAGGGCGCGAGATTCAAGAGACCCAGTACTTC. This codes for CASSRGREIQETQYF. The variable domain in full, completed from reference TRBV5-1 and TRBJ2-5, reads KAGVTQTPRYLIKTRGQQVTLSCSPISGHRSVSWYQQTPGQGLQFLFEYFSETQRNKGNFPGRFSGRQFSNSRSEMNVSTLELGDSALYLCASSRGREIQETQYFGPGTRLLVL.

The J gene is TRBJ2-5, the V gene TRBV30, with 7 bases identical to TRBD2. V gave up 7 bases and J gave up 0 bases; unmatched junction bases: 8. This CDR3 comprises 14 residues. Germline CDR1 is GTSNPN and CDR2 is SVGIG (reference sequence). This CDR3 is CASTPGGYQETQYF. In nucleotides, the CDR3 is TGTGCCTCCACTCCCGGGGGGTACCAAGAGACCCAGTACTTC.

This clone was seen only once. Its ends do not fully match the called genes, so a read error is possible. The chain employs TRBV7-9 and TRBJ2-5; weak D call: TRBD1 (6 bases). Germline-derived CDR1 and CDR2 are SEHNR and FQNEAQ (reference sequence). The CDR3 is made up of 14 amino acids. The CDR3 DNA is TGTTCCAGCAGCTCGGGACATTACCAAGAGACCCAGTACTTC. Protein: CSSSSGHYQETQYF.

Remarks on this clone: At one end the junction does not follow the germline gene, possibly because of a read error. The V and J genes are TRBV27 and TRBJ1-2; TRBD1 agrees at 7 bases. CDR1 MNHEY and CDR2 SMNVEV come from the germline V gene (reference sequence). CDR3 size: 13 residues. The DNA of the CDR3 is TGTGCCACCCTCTCCGGGACAGCGTATGACTACACCTTC. It specifies CATLSGTAYDYTF.

This clone was seen a single time. The chain employs TRBV7-3 and TRBJ1-1; a possible D gene is TRBD1 (5 bases). The germline V gene has CDR1 SGHTA and CDR2 FQGTGA. The CDR3 runs to 14 residues. Trimming removed 1 base from V and 5 bases from J, with 11 bases in between. The CDR3 here is CASSLMGGRTEAFF. The CDR3 DNA sequence: TGTGCCAGCAGCTTAATGGGGGGTCGGACTGAAGCTTTCTTT.

This chain links TRBV5-1 with TRBJ2-6, with D uncertain. V lost 1 base and J 1 base, leaving 12 bases between the germline ends. The CDR3 loop spans 17 amino acids. Germline loops: CDR1 SGHRS, CDR2 YFSETQ. CDR3 protein: CASSLTGSSSGANVLTF. In DNA, the CDR3 is TGCGCCAGCAGCTTGACCGGGTCGTCGTCTGGGGCCAACGTCCTGACTTTC. The entire variable domain, with the rest obtained from reference TRBV5-1 and TRBJ2-6, is as follows: KAGVTQTPRYLIKTRGQQVTLSCSPISGHRSVSWYQQTPGQGLQFLFEYFSETQRNKGNFPGRFSGRQFSNSRSEMNVSTLELGDSALYLCASSLTGSSSGANVLTFGAGSRLTVL.

J is TRBJ1-1 and V is TRBV7-3; no definite D call. This CDR3 spans 13 amino acids. Germline V gene sequence: CDR1 SGHTA, CDR2 FQGTGA. Trimming left V 5 bases short and J 7 bases short, with 14 bases between. The chain's CDR3 is CASSLGGGNEAFF. In DNA, the CDR3 is TGTGCCAGCAGCCTTGGAGGTGGGAATGAAGCTTTCTTT.

The chain recombines TRBV5-1 with TRBJ2-3; possible D gene TRBD1, 5 bases. Germline V gene sequence: CDR1 SGHRS, CDR2 YFSETQ. The CDR3 is made up of 16 amino acids. V lost 0 bases to trimming and J lost 5 bases, with 16 bases between them. The CDR3 here is CASSLAATGTGDTQYF. The CDR3 bases are TGCGCCAGCAGCTTGGCGGCTACAGGTACAGGAGATACGCAGTATTTT.